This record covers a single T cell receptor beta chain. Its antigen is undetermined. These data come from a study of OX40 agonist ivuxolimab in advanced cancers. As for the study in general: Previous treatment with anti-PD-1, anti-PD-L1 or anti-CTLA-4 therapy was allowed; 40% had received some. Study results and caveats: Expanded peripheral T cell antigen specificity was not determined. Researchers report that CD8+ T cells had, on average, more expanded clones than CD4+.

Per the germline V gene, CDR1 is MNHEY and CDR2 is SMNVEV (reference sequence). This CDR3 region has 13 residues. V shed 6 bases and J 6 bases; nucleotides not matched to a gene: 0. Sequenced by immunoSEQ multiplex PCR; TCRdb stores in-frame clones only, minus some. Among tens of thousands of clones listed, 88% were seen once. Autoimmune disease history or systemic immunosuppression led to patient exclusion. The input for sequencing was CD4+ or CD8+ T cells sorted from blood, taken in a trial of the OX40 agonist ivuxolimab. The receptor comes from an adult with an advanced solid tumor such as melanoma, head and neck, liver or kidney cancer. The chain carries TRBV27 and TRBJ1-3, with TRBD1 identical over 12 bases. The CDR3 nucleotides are TGTGCCAGCAGGGGACAGGGGGCAAACACCATATATTTT. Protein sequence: CASRGQGANTIYF.